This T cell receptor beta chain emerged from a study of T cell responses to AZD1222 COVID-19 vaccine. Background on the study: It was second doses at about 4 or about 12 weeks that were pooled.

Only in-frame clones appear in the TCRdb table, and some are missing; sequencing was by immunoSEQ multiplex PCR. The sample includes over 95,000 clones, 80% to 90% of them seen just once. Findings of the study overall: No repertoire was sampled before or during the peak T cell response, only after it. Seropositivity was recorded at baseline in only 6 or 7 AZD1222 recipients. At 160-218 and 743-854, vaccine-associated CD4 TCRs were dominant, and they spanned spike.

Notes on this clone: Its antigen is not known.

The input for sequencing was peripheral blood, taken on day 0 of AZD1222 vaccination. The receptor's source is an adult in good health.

The CDR3 nucleotides are TGTGCCAGCAGTTACGGGGTTTCTGGCAATCAGCCCCAGCATTTT. It is translated as CASSYGVSGNQPQHF. The V call is TRBV6-2 or TRBV6-3, the J call TRBJ1-5, with D unclear. This CDR3 is 15 amino acids long. Trimming pared 2 bases from V and 2 bases from J, leaving 10 bases between. Germline CDR1 is MNHEY and CDR2 is SVGEGT.